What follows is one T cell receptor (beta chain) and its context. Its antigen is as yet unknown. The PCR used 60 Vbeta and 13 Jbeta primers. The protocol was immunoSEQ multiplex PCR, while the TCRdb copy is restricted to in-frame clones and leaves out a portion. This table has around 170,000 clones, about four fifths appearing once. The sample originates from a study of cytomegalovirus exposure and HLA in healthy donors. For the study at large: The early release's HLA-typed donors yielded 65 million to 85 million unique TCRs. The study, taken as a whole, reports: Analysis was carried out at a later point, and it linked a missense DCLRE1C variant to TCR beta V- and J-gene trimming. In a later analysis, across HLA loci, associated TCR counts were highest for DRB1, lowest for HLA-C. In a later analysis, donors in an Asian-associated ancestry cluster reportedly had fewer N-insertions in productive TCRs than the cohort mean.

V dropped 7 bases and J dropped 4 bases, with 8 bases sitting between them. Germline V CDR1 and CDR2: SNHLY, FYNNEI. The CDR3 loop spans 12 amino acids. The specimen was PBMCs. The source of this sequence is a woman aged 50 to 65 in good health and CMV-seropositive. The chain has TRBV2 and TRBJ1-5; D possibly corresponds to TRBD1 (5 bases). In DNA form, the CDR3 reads TGTGCCAGCACTCAGGGAAATCAGCCCCAGCATTTT. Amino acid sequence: CASTQGNQPQHF.